Listed below are T cell receptor beta chains from one sample, sequenced in a study of CD8 T cells in Susac syndrome. TCRdb analysed the immunoSEQ multiplex PCR reads with MiXCR anew, one entry per CDR3 protein. The sample holds under 200,000 distinct CDR3 sequences, 95% to 97% seen once. Sequencing input: CD4+ T cells from PBMCs. The source of these receptors is a human donor with Susac syndrome. Each CDR3 is given with its conserved first and last residue. D genes are given only for firm matches. For some rows the clone size is stated as once, few or many, or as a class when expanded; others skip it.

CDR3 DNA,CDR3 protein,J gene,clone size,D gene,V gene
TGTGCCAGCAGCGCGGACGCCCAGCCCCAGCATTTT,CASSADAQPQHF,TRBJ1-5,NA,NA,TRBV7-2
TGTGCCAGCAAGGGAGGGGTAGAGAATGAGCAGTTCTTC,CASKGGVENEQFF,TRBJ2-1,once,TRBD2,TRBV6-2/TRBV6-3
TGTGCCTGGAGTGCGAGGCGGAATAACTATGGCTACACCTTC,CAWSARRNNYGYTF,TRBJ1-2,NA,NA,TRBV30
TGCAGCGTTGAGCGGGGAGGGGAGGGCTACACCTTC,CSVERGGEGYTF,TRBJ1-2,NA,NA,TRBV29-1
TGCAGTGCCACTTTTCCGAGCTCCTACAATGAGCAGTTCTTC,CSATFPSSYNEQFF,TRBJ2-1,NA,NA,TRBV20-1
TGTGCCAGCTCACCTAGGGCCTTAGGAGGGACGCAATACAATGAGCAGTTCTTC,CASSPRALGGTQYNEQFF,TRBJ2-1,NA,NA,TRBV18
TGTGCCAGCAGCTTAGTGGCAGACAACTACGAGCAGTACTTC,CASSLVADNYEQYF,TRBJ2-7,once,NA,TRBV7-2
TGTGCCAGTATGGGGGGCGGTCAGCCCCAGCATTTT,CASMGGGQPQHF,TRBJ1-5,NA,NA,TRBV19
TGCAGTCCTAAGCGGGAGGGGTACTACGAGCAGTACTTC,CSPKREGYYEQYF,TRBJ2-7,NA,TRBD2,TRBV20-1
TGTGCCAGCAGTTCCCCAGGTGTGACTAACTATGGCTACACCTTC,CASSSPGVTNYGYTF,TRBJ1-2,NA,NA,TRBV28
TGCAGCGCGAGACAGGGAGGGAGTCGCCAAGAGACCCAGTACTTC,CSARQGGSRQETQYF,TRBJ2-5,NA,NA,TRBV29-1
TGCAGTGCTAAGGAGGAAACTAACTATGGCTACACCTTC,CSAKEETNYGYTF,TRBJ1-2,NA,NA,TRBV20-1
TGTGCCAGCAGCTCCTATCTCTCCTACGAGCAGTACTTC,CASSSYLSYEQYF,TRBJ2-7,once,NA,TRBV7-2
TGTGCCAGCAGCTTAGGGCTGGACAGGAACACCGGGGAGCTGTTTTTT,CASSLGLDRNTGELFF,TRBJ2-2,NA,NA,TRBV7-2
TGCAGTGCTACGGACAGGACCTACGGTGATCAAGAGCAGTACTTC,CSATDRTYGDQEQYF,TRBJ2-7,NA,TRBD1,TRBV20-1
TGTGCCAGCAGCGTAGGGACTAGCGCTTACAATGAGCAGTTCTTC,CASSVGTSAYNEQFF,TRBJ2-1,NA,TRBD2,TRBV9
TGTGCCAGTAGCGTCAGCCAGGCCTCCTACGAGCAGTACTTC,CASSVSQASYEQYF,TRBJ2-7,NA,NA,TRBV19
TGCAGCGCCGGCGGGGCAGAGACCCAGTACTTC,CSAGGAETQYF,TRBJ2-5,NA,NA,TRBV29-1
TGTGCCAGCAGCTTGGAAAGGGCCTCTCTCCCCGGTGGGAACATTCAGTACTTC,CASSLERASLPGGNIQYF,TRBJ2-4,NA,NA,TRBV5-6
TGTGCCAGCAGCCAGAGCCTCGTTCAGGGGGAGACCCAGTACTTC,CASSQSLVQGETQYF,TRBJ2-5,NA,NA,TRBV3-1
TGTGCCAGCAGTCCACCCATTATAGGGACCCAGTACTTC,CASSPPIIGTQYF,TRBJ2-5,NA,NA,TRBV12-3/TRBV12-4
TGTGCCACCAGCCCCAGGGGGGATGAGCAGTTCTTC,CATSPRGDEQFF,TRBJ2-1,NA,NA,TRBV24-1
TGTGCCAGCAGCTTACAAAGTCGAAGTGAGCAGTTCTTC,CASSLQSRSEQFF,TRBJ2-1,NA,NA,TRBV7-3
TGTGCCTGGAGTGAGGGACATCGCAATCAGCCCCAGCATTTT,CAWSEGHRNQPQHF,TRBJ1-5,NA,NA,TRBV30
TGTGCCAGCAGCTTGGGAAGGAGTCAGCCCCAGCATTTT,CASSLGRSQPQHF,TRBJ1-5,NA,NA,TRBV5-6
TGCAGTGCTAGAGATCCTAGCGGGAGGGGCAAAAACATTCAGTACTTC,CSARDPSGRGKNIQYF,TRBJ2-4,NA,TRBD2,TRBV20-1
TGTGCCAGCAGCTTCACGGGCGGGAGCTACAATGAGCAGTTCTTC,CASSFTGGSYNEQFF,TRBJ2-1,once,TRBD2,TRBV7-3
TGCGCCAGCAGAGAGGCAGGGGTCTATGGCTACACCTTC,CASREAGVYGYTF,TRBJ1-2,NA,NA,TRBV5-1
TGTGCCAGCAGTGATCCAGGGAGGGACACTGAAGCTTTCTTT,CASSDPGRDTEAFF,TRBJ1-1,NA,NA,TRBV28
TGTGCCAGCAGCCAAGTCCGTCGGGCGGGAATTGAGCAGTTCTTC,CASSQVRRAGIEQFF,TRBJ2-1,NA,NA,TRBV14
TGTGCCAGCAGTTTACCAACAGGGATTGAGCAGTTCTTC,CASSLPTGIEQFF,TRBJ2-1,NA,NA,TRBV28
TGCAGTGCTAGAAACCCGGGACCCAAAGAGACCCAGTACTTC,CSARNPGPKETQYF,TRBJ2-5,NA,NA,TRBV20-1
TGTGCCAGCAGCTTACAGTTCAATCAGCCCCAGCATTTT,CASSLQFNQPQHF,TRBJ1-5,NA,NA,TRBV7-2
TGCAGTGCTGGCGGGACAGGGGCCTTCCTCTACGAGCAGTACTTC,CSAGGTGAFLYEQYF,TRBJ2-7,NA,TRBD1,TRBV20-1